This TCR beta chain comes out of a study of T cells after yellow fever vaccination. This CDR3 contains 16 residues. The J segment lost 0 bases and the V segment lost 6 bases, leaving 6 bases of the junction unmatched. TCRdb fed the 5' RACE reads into MiXCR, producing one record per CDR3 protein. The sample holds under 700,000 distinct CDR3 sequences; roughly a sixth are singletons and the top ten take about 18%. This specimen consisted of PBMCs, obtained more than 4 days after the first yellow fever vaccination. J is TRBJ2-2 and V is TRBV12-3 or TRBV12-4; 8 positions agree with TRBD1. This receptor was identified in a young man who received the YFV17D yellow fever vaccine. This CDR3 reads CASRNWTGSNTGELFF. The CDR3 DNA follows: TGTGCCAGCAGAAACTGGACAGGGTCGAACACCGGGGAGCTGTTTTTT.